This entry lists 28 T cell receptor beta chains sequenced from one sample in a study of CD8 T cells in ankylosing spondylitis. TCRdb fed the 5' RACE reads into MiXCR, producing one record per CDR3 protein. The table records about 240,000 distinct CDR3 sequences, more than 20% of them present only once. The sample taken for sequencing was blood, either unsorted or a sorted T cell fraction (not recorded which). The receptors were gathered from a male donor with ankylosing spondylitis or in good health (not recorded which).

The J gene is TRBJ2-1, the V gene TRBV12-3 or TRBV12-4, with D uncertain. The CDR3 sequence is 13 residues long. The ends were cut back, 6 bases at V and 6 bases at J, with 12 bases in the middle. In nucleotides, the CDR3 is TGTGCCAGCAGCCCACATACCCCCAATGAGCAGTTCTTC. It is translated as CASSPHTPNEQFF.

This clonotype was seen a few times. The chain uses TRBV6-1 and TRBJ2-1, with 12 bases identical to TRBD1. The CDR3 is made up of 14 amino acids. Germline assignment: CDR1 MNHNS and CDR2 SASEGT. V lost 5 bases, J lost 8 bases, and 4 bases stayed unmatched. This CDR3 is CASSLGQGADEQFF. The CDR3, as DNA: TGTGCCAGCAGTCTGGGACAGGGGGCAGATGAGCAGTTCTTC.

This clonotype was seen repeatedly, ten times or more. The chain links TRBV20-1 to TRBJ2-7, with 11 bases matching TRBD2. Germline V gene data show CDR1 as DFQATT and CDR2 as SNEGSKA (reference sequence). With 6 bases clipped from V and 9 bases from J, the junction kept 16 bases outside the gene matches. This CDR3 region has 15 residues. CDR3: CSAPKRLAGSFGQYF. As DNA, the CDR3 is TGCAGTGCGCCTAAACGACTAGCGGGGTCCTTTGGGCAGTACTTC.

This chain joins TRBV14 and TRBJ2-7; D remains unclear. The CDR3 extends over 14 amino acids. The ends were cut back, 2 bases at V and 3 bases at J, with 11 bases in the middle. Germline V CDR1 and CDR2: SGHDN, FVKESK. CDR3 region: CASSQTAGFYEQYF. The CDR3 nucleotides are TGTGCCAGCAGCCAAACGGCAGGATTCTACGAGCAGTACTTC. Based on the CDR3 plus reference TRBV14 and TRBJ2-7, the full variable domain is EAGVTQFPSHSVIEKGQTVTLRCDPISGHDNLYWYRRVMGKEIKFLLHFVKESKQDESGMPNNRFLAERTGGTYSTLKVQPAELEDSGVYFCASSQTAGFYEQYFGPGTRLTVT.

The sample holds many counts of this clonotype. This chain joins TRBV12-3 or TRBV12-4 and TRBJ2-1; tentative D call: TRBD2 (6 bases). Trimming pared 3 bases from V and 10 bases from J, leaving 10 bases between. This CDR3 is 12 amino acids long. CDR3 protein: CASSLGGGEQFF. The CDR3 coding sequence is TGTGCCAGCAGTTTGGGTGGGGGGGAGCAGTTCTTC.

The V call is TRBV4-2, the J call TRBJ2-1; TRBD2 agrees at 8 bases. Trimming removed 8 bases from V and 2 bases from J; junction bases left unmatched: 14. The CDR3 totals 17 residues. Germline CDR1 LGHNA, CDR2 YNFKEQ. CDR3 protein: CASGPVAGGVAYNEQFF. In nucleotides, the CDR3 is TGTGCCAGCGGCCCTGTGGCGGGGGGAGTCGCCTACAATGAGCAGTTCTTC.

This clonotype was picked up a small number of times. CDR3 sequence: CSVEAVGYEQYF. The CDR3 DNA reads TGCAGCGTTGAGGCCGTAGGCTACGAGCAGTACTTC. The chain is built from TRBV29-1 and TRBJ2-7; the D is unclear. This CDR3 has 12 residues. V lost 3 bases and J 3 bases, leaving 9 bases between the germline ends. CDR1 is SQVTM and CDR2 is ANQGSEA in the germline V gene.

This clonotype was counted a few times. The chain is built from TRBV20-1 and TRBJ2-7; possible D gene TRBD2, 6 bases. The germline V and J ends were trimmed by 4 bases and 5 bases, with 12 bases remaining between them. This CDR3 is built from 12 residues. Germline V CDR1 and CDR2: DFQATT, SNEGSKA (reference sequence). The CDR3: CSATRGYHEQYF. The CDR3 DNA reads TGCAGTGCTACTCGGGGGTACCACGAGCAGTACTTC.

The chain combines TRBV6-6 with TRBJ2-7; 11 bases are shared with TRBD1. The CDR3 has 16 amino acids. Germline CDR1 reads MNHNY; CDR2 reads SVGAGI (reference sequence). The J segment lost 4 bases and the V segment lost 0 bases, leaving 5 bases of the junction unmatched. This CDR3 reads CASSYSTGTGGYEQYF. Here the CDR3 DNA reads TGTGCCAGCAGTTACTCGACGGGGACAGGGGGTTACGAGCAGTACTTC.

At least ten counts were recorded for this clonotype. CDR3 nucleotide sequence: TGTGCCACCAGTGAGTCGGACACTGAAGCTTTCTTT. This sequence encodes CATSESDTEAFF. V is TRBV24-1 and J is TRBJ1-1; D unresolved. The CDR3 has 12 residues. Trimming removed 4 bases from V and 3 bases from J, with 5 bases in between. Germline CDR1 and CDR2: KGHDR and SFDVKD.

This clonotype was counted at least ten times. The V gene is TRBV5-6, the J gene TRBJ2-7, with unresolved D. CDR1 and CDR2 from the germline V gene are SGHDT and YYEEEE. The CDR3 has 16 amino acids. Trimming left V 6 bases short and J 7 bases short, with 26 bases between. Written as DNA, the CDR3 is TGTGCCAGCATCCAGGCATCTGGGGTACCTACTTCTGAGCAGTACTTC. This encodes CASIQASGVPTSEQYF.

This clonotype has just a few counts. V gene TRBV20-1 combines with J gene TRBJ2-2; 7 nucleotides match TRBD2. The CDR3 totals 17 residues. V was pared by 0 bases and J by 1 base, with 8 bases of the junction left unmatched. Germline assignment: CDR1 DFQATT and CDR2 SNEGSKA (reference sequence). CDR3 in DNA: TGCAGTGCTAGAGATGAGGTCGGGGGGTGGAACACCGGGGAGCTGTTTTTT. This gives the protein CSARDEVGGWNTGELFF.

Only a few counts were recorded for this clonotype. The J gene is TRBJ2-5, the V gene TRBV7-3; TRBD2 agrees at 9 bases. J was trimmed by 2 bases and V by 5 bases; bases with no gene match: 6. In germline, CDR1 is SGHTA, CDR2 FQGTGA. CDR3 size: 15 residues. This CDR3 reads CASSREAGGQETQYF. The CDR3 DNA follows: TGTGCCAGCAGCCGGGAGGCGGGGGGGCAAGAGACCCAGTACTTC.

The table lists this clonotype with a few counts. This rearrangement joins TRBV20-1 to TRBJ1-1, with D perhaps matching TRBD1 (6 bases). The ends were cut back, 6 bases at V and 6 bases at J, with 17 bases in the middle. The CDR3 spans 13 residues. From germline, CDR1 is DFQATT and CDR2 SNEGSKA (reference sequence). CDR3 nucleotides: TGCAGTGCAAAACAGGGTTCGTTAGCTGAAGCTTTCTTT. Its translation is CSAKQGSLAEAFF.

This clonotype was counted many times. The chain combines TRBV5-5 with TRBJ2-4; D is possibly TRBD2 (6 bases). Germline-derived CDR1 and CDR2 are SGHKS and YYEKEE (reference sequence). The CDR3 sequence is 13 residues long. The V and J ends lost 2 bases and 7 bases respectively, with 10 bases between them. CDR3: CASSLGGANIQYF. DNA for the CDR3: TGTGCCAGCAGCTTAGGAGGGGCGAACATTCAGTACTTC. Looking up the rest from reference TRBV5-5 and TRBJ2-4 gives the full variable domain: DAGVTQSPTHLIKTRGQQVTLRCSPISGHKSVSWYQQVLGQGPQFIFQYYEKEERGRGNFPDRFSARQFPNYSSELNVNALLLGDSALYLCASSLGGANIQYFGAGTRLSVL.

This sequence joins TRBV25-1 and TRBJ2-5; D tentatively reads TRBD1 or TRBD2 (5 bases each). The CDR3 length is 16 residues. The V end lost 1 base, the J end lost 2 bases, and 14 bases lay between the germline ends. Per germline, CDR1 MGHDK and CDR2 SYGVNS. The CDR3 sequence: CASSEWGSGGQETQYF. CDR3 nucleotides: TGTGCCAGCAGTGAATGGGGCAGCGGAGGTCAAGAGACCCAGTACTTC.

At least ten counts were recorded for this clonotype. One end of the junction is discordant with germline, which a read error may explain. This chain joins TRBV29-1 and TRBJ1-1, with a tentative D call TRBD1 (5 bases). From germline, CDR1 is SQVTM and CDR2 ANQGSEA. The CDR3 runs to 13 residues. The DNA for the CDR3 is TGCAGCGTTCGAGTGGTGTCGGACACTGAAGTTTTCTTT. Residues: CSVRVVSDTEVFF. The variable domain in full, with the rest retrieved from reference TRBV29-1 and TRBJ1-1, is SAVISQKPSRDICQRGTSLTIQCQVDSQVTMMFWYRQQPGQSLTLIATANQGSEATYESGFVIDKFPISRPNLTFSTLTVSNMSPEDSSIYLCSVRVVSDTEVFFGQGTRLTVV.

The chain recombines TRBV25-1 with TRBJ2-7; no definite D call. CDR3 length: 14 residues. V shed 4 bases and J shed 0 bases, with 10 bases lying between them. Germline lookup yields CDR1 MGHDK and CDR2 SYGVNS. This chain's CDR3 is CASSVEAISYEQYF. CDR3 nucleotides: TGTGCCAGCAGTGTTGAGGCTATCTCCTACGAGCAGTACTTC.

J is TRBJ2-4 and V is TRBV20-1; no clear D. The CDR3 totals 14 residues. Germline V gene data show CDR1 as DFQATT and CDR2 as SNEGSKA (reference sequence). V shed 3 bases and J shed 1 base, with 10 bases lying between them. The DNA of the CDR3 is TGCAGTGCTAGTGGGGATGGGGCCAAAAACATTCAGTACTTC. This translates into CSASGDGAKNIQYF.

CDR3 bases: TGTGCCAGCAGCAAGACTAGCGGTAGGGATACGCAGTATTTT. Its translation is CASSKTSGRDTQYF. This rearrangement joins TRBV12-3 or TRBV12-4 to TRBJ2-3; 9 positions match TRBD2. The CDR3 runs to 14 residues. Losses at the gene ends were 6 bases for V and 6 bases for J; bases not matched to a gene: 7.

This chain connects TRBV18 to TRBJ2-7, with 12 positions matching TRBD1. This CDR3 is 17 amino acids long. V gave up 3 bases and J gave up 5 bases; unmatched junction bases: 11. Germline CDR1 is KGHSH and CDR2 is LQKENI. CDR3 in DNA: TGTGCCAGCTCACCCAAAAATACCGGGACAGGGGGCAACGAGCAGTACTTC. Its protein is CASSPKNTGTGGNEQYF.

This clonotype has a handful of counts. The chain couples TRBV12-3 or TRBV12-4 to TRBJ2-1; no definite D call. The CDR3 totals 14 residues. V was pared by 3 bases and J by 6 bases, with 12 bases between. The CDR3 is CASSLEIAANEQFF. Here the CDR3 DNA reads TGTGCCAGCAGTTTGGAGATTGCCGCCAATGAGCAGTTCTTC.

The CDR3 here is CSARDFGGRRREQFF. CDR3 bases: TGCAGTGCTAGAGATTTTGGAGGCCGTCGTCGGGAGCAGTTCTTC. The chain combines TRBV20-1 with TRBJ2-1, with a weak D call TRBD2 (5 bases). Per the germline V gene, CDR1 is DFQATT and CDR2 is SNEGSKA (reference sequence). The V gene lost 0 bases and the J gene lost 10 bases, with 19 bases spanning the gap. The length of the CDR3 is 15 residues.

This clonotype occurred a few times. V usage is TRBV29-1 and J usage is TRBJ2-1; 8 bases fit TRBD2. From germline, CDR1 is SQVTM and CDR2 ANQGSEA. V shed 7 bases, J shed 5 bases, and the junction held 10 bases outside the gene matches. This CDR3 spans 14 amino acids. CDR3 coding DNA: TGCAGCGCAGGCGGGGGACTAGTGGACAATGAGCAGTTCTTC. It specifies CSAGGGLVDNEQFF.

At least ten counts were recorded for this clonotype. The rearrangement links TRBV12-3 or TRBV12-4 to TRBJ2-1, with 13 bases lining up with TRBD2. With 4 bases clipped from V and 8 bases from J, the junction kept 11 bases outside the gene matches. The CDR3 is 17 amino acids. For the CDR3, the DNA is TGTGCCAGCAGTTCACATGGACTAGCGGGGGTAGGGGATGAGCAGTTCTTC. Translating it yields CASSSHGLAGVGDEQFF.

At least ten counts were recorded for this clonotype. The genes are TRBV2 and TRBJ2-3; tentative D call: TRBD2 (7 bases). V lost 1 base and J 4 bases, leaving 18 bases between the germline ends. The CDR3 totals 17 residues. Germline assignment: CDR1 SNHLY and CDR2 FYNNEI. The CDR3 DNA is TGTGCCAGCAGTGAAGGGGCTTGGGGGGGCCAGCCAGATACGCAGTATTTT. It codes for CASSEGAWGGQPDTQYF.

The chain couples TRBV20-1 to TRBJ1-2; TRBD1 aligns across 9 bases. The V gene's germline CDR1 is DFQATT and CDR2 SNEGSKA (reference sequence). This CDR3 has 14 amino acids. V lost 3 bases and J lost 2; bases outside the gene matches: 4. The CDR3 bases are TGCAGTGCTAGGGGGACAGGGTTGAACTATGGCTACACCTTC. Translation: CSARGTGLNYGYTF.

CDR3 amino acids: CASSLDAGQTYEQYF. CDR3 DNA: TGTGCCAGCAGCTTAGACGCGGGACAGACCTACGAGCAGTACTTC. The V gene is TRBV7-9, the J gene TRBJ2-7, with D possibly being TRBD1 (7 bases). The CDR3 has 15 amino acids. V was cut by 1 base and J by 2 bases, with 12 bases left in between. Germline-derived CDR1 and CDR2 are SEHNR and FQNEAQ (reference sequence).